What follows are 28 T cell receptor beta chains derived from one specimen sequenced in a study of CD8 T cells in Susac syndrome. RNA totalling 0.5 to 1 ug underwent reverse transcription with random hexamers. MiXCR was run by TCRdb on the immunoSEQ multiplex PCR reads, yielding one entry per CDR3 protein. The table records more than 95,000 distinct CDR3 sequences, around 96% of them present only once. Sequencing used CD8+ T cells from PBMCs. The origin of the receptors is a human donor with Susac syndrome.

The genes are TRBV9 and TRBJ1-6; possible D gene TRBD1, 5 bases. The CDR3 spans 16 residues. Germline assignment: CDR1 SGDLS and CDR2 YYNGEE. Deletions cut 4 bases from V and 7 bases from J, with 18 bases between. CDR3: CASSTDDLGANSPLHF. CDR3 bases: TGTGCCAGCAGCACGGACGATCTCGGGGCCAATTCACCCCTCCACTTT.

V gene TRBV4-2 combines with J gene TRBJ1-1; 8 nucleotides align to TRBD1. From germline, CDR1 is LGHNA and CDR2 YNFKEQ. Losses at the gene ends were 0 bases for V and 2 bases for J; bases not matched to a gene: 8. The CDR3 is 17 residues long. The CDR3 region has the DNA TGTGCCAGCAGCCAAGAGAGTCGGACAGGGAGCAACACTGAAGCTTTCTTT. This encodes CASSQESRTGSNTEAFF.

The rearrangement uses TRBV6-1 and TRBJ2-4; 11 bases align to TRBD2. This CDR3 contains 18 residues. Germline V lookup: CDR1 MNHNS, CDR2 SASEGT. Trimming at V came to 8 bases and at J to 0 bases, leaving 12 bases not matched to a gene. CDR3: CASRGLAGGPSAKNIQYF. The CDR3 DNA reads as TGTGCCAGCCGCGGTCTAGCGGGAGGTCCATCAGCCAAAAACATTCAGTACTTC.

J is TRBJ1-4 and V is TRBV9, with 7 positions matching TRBD1. Per germline, CDR1 SGDLS and CDR2 YYNGEE. The ends lost 3 bases at V and 12 bases at J; junction bases unmatched: 23. The CDR3 is 18 residues long. The CDR3 reads CASSARGETGLTGGELFF. Written as DNA, the CDR3 is TGTGCCAGCAGCGCCCGGGGGGAGACAGGGCTGACGGGGGGAGAACTGTTTTTT.

V usage is TRBV27 and J usage is TRBJ1-1, with a tentative D call TRBD1 (5 bases). CDR3 length: 12 residues. Germline CDR1 and CDR2: MNHEY and SMNVEV (reference sequence). Trimming took off 5 bases at V and 4 bases at J, with 8 bases between the two ends. CDR3 coding DNA: TGTGCCAGCAGTCCCCAGGGCACTGAAGCTTTCTTT. The encoded protein is CASSPQGTEAFF.

The sample holds a few counts of this clonotype. The chain recombines TRBV7-9 with TRBJ2-7, with D maybe TRBD2 (6 bases). CDR1 and CDR2 (germline): SEHNR, FQNEAQ (reference sequence). V shed 4 bases and J shed 2 bases, with 12 bases lying between them. The CDR3 loop spans 14 amino acids. CDR3 nucleotide sequence: TGTGCCAGCAGCTCCGGGACTGCCGCCTACGAGCAGTACTTC. Residues: CASSSGTAAYEQYF. Full variable domain (outside the CDR3, taken from reference TRBV7-9 and TRBJ2-7): DTGVSQNPRHKITKRGQNVTFRCDPISEHNRLYWYRQTLGQGPEFLTYFQNEAQLEKSRLLSDRFSAERPKGSFSTLEIQRTEQGDSAMYLCASSSGTAAYEQYFGPGTRLTVT.

The chain couples TRBV29-1 to TRBJ2-3; 12 nucleotides line up with TRBD1. Losses at the gene ends were 6 bases for V and 4 bases for J; bases not matched to a gene: 8. CDR3 size: 15 residues. In germline, CDR1 is SQVTM, CDR2 ANQGSEA. The CDR3 DNA is TGCAGCGTGGGCGGGGGGGACAGGGGGCCAGATACGCAGTATTTT. It translates to CSVGGGDRGPDTQYF.

The V and J genes are TRBV6-1 and TRBJ2-3, with D maybe TRBD2 (6 bases). Germline V gives CDR1 MNHNS, CDR2 SASEGT. Trimming left V 2 bases short and J 4 bases short, with 10 bases between. The CDR3 runs 14 residues. For the CDR3, the DNA is TGTGCCAGCAGTGAACTCGCGGGATCAGATACGCAGTATTTT. It is translated as CASSELAGSDTQYF.

The rearrangement joins TRBV14 to TRBJ2-2; no firm D call. The CDR3 has 16 residues. V shed 0 bases and J shed 3 bases, with 11 bases lying between them. Germline assignment: CDR1 SGHDN and CDR2 FVKESK. This chain's CDR3 is CASSQEISRYTGELFF. Here the CDR3 DNA reads TGTGCCAGCAGCCAAGAGATTAGTAGATACACCGGGGAGCTGTTTTTT.

The rearrangement uses TRBV10-3 and TRBJ1-5, with a tentative D call TRBD1 (5 bases). Germline lookup yields CDR1 ENHRY and CDR2 SYGVKD. With 8 bases removed from V and 3 bases from J, the gap between germline ends came to 14 bases. The CDR3 runs 14 residues. CDR3 DNA sequence: TGTGCCATCGAACGGGACGGCGACAATCAGCCCCAGCATTTT. Translated, it gives CAIERDGDNQPQHF.

This clonotype was picked up one time. The rearrangement links TRBV9 to TRBJ2-1; D ambiguous. Germline V gene sequence: CDR1 SGDLS, CDR2 YYNGEE. This CDR3 spans 13 amino acids. Trimming pared 0 bases from V and 6 bases from J, leaving 7 bases between. DNA of the CDR3: TGTGCCAGCAGCGTAGAAACGGTCAATGAGCAGTTCTTC. Encoded protein: CASSVETVNEQFF.

This clonotype occurred once. This chain links TRBV12-3 or TRBV12-4 with TRBJ2-5, with D uncertain. The CDR3 loop spans 17 amino acids. The V gene lost 8 bases and the J gene lost 2 bases, with 24 bases spanning the gap. The CDR3 DNA is TGTGCCAGCTTTTTCCCGTTCGGGCACTTCTCACAAGAGACCCAGTACTTC. Amino acids: CASFFPFGHFSQETQYF.

The rearrangement uses TRBV11-2 and TRBJ2-6; D may be TRBD2 (5 bases). Germline CDR1 and CDR2: SGHAT and FQNNGV. Trimming pared 3 bases from V and 0 bases from J, leaving 9 bases between. The CDR3 loop spans 16 amino acids. The CDR3 DNA is TGTGCCAGCAGCTTGTCCGGGAACTCTGGGGCCAACGTCCTGACTTTC. Translation: CASSLSGNSGANVLTF.

The CDR3 loop reads CASSSLTGTSVPYEQYF. In DNA form, the CDR3 reads TGTGCCAGCAGTTCCCTTACCGGGACGTCGGTCCCCTACGAGCAGTACTTC. V gene TRBV6-5 combines with J gene TRBJ2-7, with D perhaps matching TRBD1 or TRBD2 (5 bases each). V was trimmed by 4 bases and J by 2 bases, leaving 21 bases between them. This CDR3 region has 17 residues. The V gene's germline CDR1 is MNHEY and CDR2 SVGAGI.

The chain employs TRBV7-9 and TRBJ1-2; tentatively, D is TRBD1 (5 bases). V was pared by 8 bases and J by 5 bases, with 12 bases between. CDR1 and CDR2 (germline): SEHNR, FQNEAQ (reference sequence). The CDR3 is 12 residues long. CDR3 protein: CASAGTDYGYTF. As DNA, the CDR3 is TGTGCCAGCGCCGGGACTGATTATGGCTACACCTTC. The full variable domain, completed using reference TRBV7-9 and TRBJ1-2, is DTGVSQNPRHKITKRGQNVTFRCDPISEHNRLYWYRQTLGQGPEFLTYFQNEAQLEKSRLLSDRFSAERPKGSFSTLEIQRTEQGDSAMYLCASAGTDYGYTFGSGTRLTVV.

The rearrangement links TRBV30 to TRBJ1-1; D ambiguous. Germline values: CDR1 GTSNPN, CDR2 SVGIG (reference sequence). The CDR3 has 15 residues. Deletions cut 2 bases from V and 1 base from J, with 14 bases between. The CDR3 DNA reads as TGTGCCTGGAGTCCCCGGCGTACAGCGAACACTGAAGCTTTCTTT. Protein sequence: CAWSPRRTANTEAFF.

The chain joins TRBV25-1 to TRBJ2-7, with TRBD2 matching 9 bases. Trimming removed 5 bases from V and 5 bases from J; junction bases left unmatched: 4. The CDR3 sequence is 13 residues long. Germline values: CDR1 MGHDK, CDR2 SYGVNS. CDR3: CASSRLAEDEQYF. CDR3 DNA sequence: TGTGCCAGCAGTCGACTAGCGGAGGACGAGCAGTACTTC.

The genes are TRBV4-2 and TRBJ2-5, with 11 bases matching TRBD2. The CDR3 has 17 amino acids. Germline V gives CDR1 LGHNA, CDR2 YNFKEQ. The V gene end was trimmed by 1 base and the J gene end by 0 bases; junction bases not matched to a gene: 4. This CDR3 is CASSQGLAGSYQETQYF. The DNA for the CDR3 is TGTGCCAGCAGCCAAGGACTAGCGGGGTCGTACCAAGAGACCCAGTACTTC.

A remark on this clonotype: One end of the junction fails to match germline, which may point to a read error. This sequence joins TRBV9 and TRBJ1-1, with 7 bases lining up with TRBD1. This CDR3 comprises 15 residues. The germline CDR1 and CDR2 sequences are SGDLS and YYNGEE. The CDR3 reads CASTVTGTESPEAFF. CDR3 bases: TGTGCCAGCACCGTAACCGGGACAGAGTCCCCTGAAGCTTTCTTT.

The CDR3 reads CASSPRGDYYEQYF. The DNA of the CDR3 is TGTGCCAGCAGTCCGAGGGGGGATTACTACGAGCAGTACTTC. V is TRBV6-5 and J is TRBJ2-7; possibly TRBD1 or TRBD2 for D (6 bases each). There are 14 residues in the CDR3. The germline gives CDR1 MNHEY, CDR2 SVGAGI. Trimming cost V 5 bases and J 3 bases, with 14 bases left between them.

This clonotype was recorded only once. V gene TRBV11-1 combines with J gene TRBJ2-1, with 10 bases lining up with TRBD1. This CDR3 has 14 amino acids. The V gene end was trimmed by 5 bases and the J gene end by 8 bases; junction bases not matched to a gene: 6. The germline gives CDR1 SGHAT, CDR2 FQDESV (reference sequence). The CDR3 spells CASSTPDRGYEQFF. In nucleotides, the CDR3 is TGTGCCAGCAGCACACCGGACAGGGGGTATGAGCAGTTCTTC.

The V and J genes are TRBV9 and TRBJ1-2; 9 bases map to TRBD1. This CDR3 comprises 14 residues. The germline V gene encodes CDR1 SGDLS and CDR2 YYNGEE. The trim removed 6 bases at V and 2 bases at J, leaving 5 bases unmatched. Here the CDR3 DNA reads TGTGCCAGCACCCCCGGGACAGGGAACTATGGCTACACCTTC. Its protein is CASTPGTGNYGYTF.

The V call is TRBV30, the J call TRBJ1-1; tentatively, D is TRBD1 (5 bases). CDR1 GTSNPN and CDR2 SVGIG come from the germline V gene (reference sequence). V gave up 3 bases and J gave up 1 base, with 9 bases separating them. This CDR3 is 13 amino acids long. CDR3: CAWRGESNTEAFF. CDR3 DNA: TGTGCCTGGAGGGGGGAGTCGAACACTGAAGCTTTCTTT.

The chain's CDR3 is CASSFTSGRRDTQYF. As DNA, the CDR3 is TGTGCCAGCAGTTTTACTAGCGGGAGGAGAGATACGCAGTATTTT. The V call is TRBV12-3 or TRBV12-4, the J call TRBJ2-3; 12 bases match TRBD2. Unmatched junction bases numbered 3, after V lost 3 bases and J lost 5 bases. CDR3 size: 15 residues.

This sequence joins TRBV19 and TRBJ2-5, with no clear D. CDR1 is LNHDA, CDR2 SQIVND, per germline (reference sequence). The length of the CDR3 is 15 residues. The V gene lost 3 bases and the J gene lost 1 base, with 12 bases spanning the gap. In DNA form, the CDR3 reads TGTGCCAGTAGTATCTGGACGTTGGGCCAAGAGACCCAGTACTTC. This encodes CASSIWTLGQETQYF.

The genes are TRBV12-3 or TRBV12-4 and TRBJ1-4; 8 bases are shared with TRBD1. The CDR3 extends over 16 amino acids. V was clipped by 5 bases and J by 8 bases; unmatched bases: 13. The CDR3 region has the DNA TGTGCCAGCAGTGCCCTTGGGGCAGGGGGCCGAGAAAAACTGTTTTTT. Residues: CASSALGAGGREKLFF.

The J gene is TRBJ2-5, the V gene TRBV7-9; weak D call: TRBD2 (5 bases). Germline loops: CDR1 SEHNR, CDR2 FQNEAQ (reference sequence). Trimming stripped 0 bases from V and 5 bases from J, with 10 bases between. This CDR3 region has 14 residues. In nucleotides, the CDR3 is TGTGCCAGCAGCTTAGCTTCTGGGGAGGAGACCCAGTACTTC. Its protein is CASSLASGEETQYF.

The chain couples TRBV20-1 to TRBJ1-4; maybe TRBD1 (6 bases). From germline, CDR1 is DFQATT and CDR2 SNEGSKA (reference sequence). The CDR3 covers 14 residues. The ends were cut back, 0 bases at V and 7 bases at J, with 12 bases in the middle. In DNA, the CDR3 is TGCAGTGCTAGAGAACAGGGCTGGCGTGAAAAACTGTTTTTT. It yields the protein CSAREQGWREKLFF.